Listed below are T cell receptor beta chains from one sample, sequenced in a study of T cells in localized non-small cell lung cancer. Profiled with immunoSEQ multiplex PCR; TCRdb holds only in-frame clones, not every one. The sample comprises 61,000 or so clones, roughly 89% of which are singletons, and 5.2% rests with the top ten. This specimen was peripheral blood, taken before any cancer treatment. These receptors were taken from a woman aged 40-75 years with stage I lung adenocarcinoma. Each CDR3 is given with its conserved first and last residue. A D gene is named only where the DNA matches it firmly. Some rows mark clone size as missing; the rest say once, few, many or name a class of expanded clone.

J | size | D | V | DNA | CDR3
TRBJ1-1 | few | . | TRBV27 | TGTGCCAGCAGTTTTGGAACGGCGAACACTGAAGCTTTCTTT | CASSFGTANTEAFF
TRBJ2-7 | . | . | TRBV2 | TGTGCCAGCAGTGTCTGGGCGCAGCCCCTCGAGCAGTACTTC | CASSVWAQPLEQYF
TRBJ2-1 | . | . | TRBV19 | TGTGCCAGTAGTATTCTTTCTCCGACGGGGAATGAGCAGTTCTTC | CASSILSPTGNEQFF
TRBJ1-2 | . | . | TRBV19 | TGTGCCAGTAGTATAAGTGCCAGGGCAGGCTACACCTTC | CASSISARAGYTF
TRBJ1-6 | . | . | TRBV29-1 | TGCAGCGCCAGGGAGGGAAATTCACCCCTCCACTTT | CSAREGNSPLHF
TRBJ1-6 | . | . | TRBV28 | TGTGCCAGCTCAGTTGTCCAGGACAGTTCACCCCTCCACTTT | CASSVVQDSSPLHF
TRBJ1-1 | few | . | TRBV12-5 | TGTGCTAGTGGTTCGAACCTTATGAACACTGAAGCTTTCTTT | CASGSNLMNTEAFF
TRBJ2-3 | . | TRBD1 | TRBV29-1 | TGCAGCATCCTAGCAAGGGACAGGGGGACAGATACGCAGTATTTT | CSILARDRGTDTQYF
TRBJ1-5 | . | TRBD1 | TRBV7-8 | TGTGCCAGCAGCTTAGAACAGGGGCCCTCGCGGCCCCAGCATTTT | CASSLEQGPSRPQHF
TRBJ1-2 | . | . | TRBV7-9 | TGTGCCAGCAGCTTAGAAACGGTTTGGGGGGATGGCTACACCTTC | CASSLETVWGDGYTF
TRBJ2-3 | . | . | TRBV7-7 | TGTGCCAGCAGCTTAGGACAAACCTCCACAGATACGCAGTATTTT | CASSLGQTSTDTQYF
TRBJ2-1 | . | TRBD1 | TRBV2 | TGTGCCAGCAGACCGGGACAGGGGCGCGTCAATGAGCAGTTCTTC | CASRPGQGRVNEQFF
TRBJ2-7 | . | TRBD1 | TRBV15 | TGTGCCACCAGCAGAATACAGGGGATACACTACGAGCAGTACTTC | CATSRIQGIHYEQYF
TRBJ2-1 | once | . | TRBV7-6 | TGTGCCAGCAGCTTGGGCCCCAAAGGGAATGAGCAGTTCTTC | CASSLGPKGNEQFF
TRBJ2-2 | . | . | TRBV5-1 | TGCGCCAGCAGTCTAACCAGAGGGCTATACACCGGGGAGCTGTTTTTT | CASSLTRGLYTGELFF
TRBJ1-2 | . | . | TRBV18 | TGTGCCAGCTCCTCCTTCGAGGAAAACTATGGCTACACCTTC | CASSSFEENYGYTF
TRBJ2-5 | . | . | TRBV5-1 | TGCGCCAGCTCGGAGTATGGGGAGACCCAGTACTTC | CASSEYGETQYF
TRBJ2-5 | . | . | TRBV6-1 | TGTGCCAGCAGTGAGCTGCAGGGAGCTTACCAAGAGACCCAGTACTTC | CASSELQGAYQETQYF
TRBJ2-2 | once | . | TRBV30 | TGTGCCTGGAAATATAACGGAGCGAACACCGGGGAGCTGTTTTTT | CAWKYNGANTGELFF
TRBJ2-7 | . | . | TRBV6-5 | TGTGCCAGCAGACAAACTCAGTACGAGCAGTACTTC | CASRQTQYEQYF
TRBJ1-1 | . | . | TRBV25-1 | TGTGCCAGCAGTGCCAGATCGGGGAACACTGAAGCTTTCTTT | CASSARSGNTEAFF
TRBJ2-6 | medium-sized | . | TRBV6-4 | TGTGCCAGCAGTCAAGGGGCACTGGGAGGGGCCAACGTCCTGACTTTC | CASSQGALGGANVLTF
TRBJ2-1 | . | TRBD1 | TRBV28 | TGTGCCAGCAGCCCACCGGGACAGGTCCGTGAGCAGTTCTTC | CASSPPGQVREQFF
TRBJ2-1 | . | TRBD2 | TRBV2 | TGTGCCAGCAGGGATAGCGGGGGGGCCTACAATGAGCAGTTCTTC | CASRDSGGAYNEQFF
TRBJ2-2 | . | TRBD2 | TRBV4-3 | TGCGCCAGCAGCCATACCTCCGGGACTAGCGCCGGGGAGCTGTTTTTT | CASSHTSGTSAGELFF
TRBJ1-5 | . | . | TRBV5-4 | TGTGCCAGCAGCGTAGGCCCGGGGTGGGGGTTCAATCAGCCCCAGCATTTT | CASSVGPGWGFNQPQHF
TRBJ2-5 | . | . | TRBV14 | TGTGCCAGCAGCCAAGTGGGGGGCGTCTGGGCGGACCAAGAGACCCAGTACTTC | CASSQVGGVWADQETQYF
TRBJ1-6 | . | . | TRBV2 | TGTGCCAGCAGTGGGAACGCGGGTAATAATTCACCCCTCCACTTT | CASSGNAGNNSPLHF
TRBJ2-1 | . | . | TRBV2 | TGTGCCAGCTCGATTGGACGGTACAATGAGCAGTTCTTC | CASSIGRYNEQFF
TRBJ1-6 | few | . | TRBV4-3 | TGCGCCAGCAGCCAAGAGTCAGGGAGGAATTCACCCCTCCACTTT | CASSQESGRNSPLHF
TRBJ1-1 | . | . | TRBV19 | TGTGCCAGTAGTCTCAACCGGGCCTCGAACACTGAAGCTTTCTTT | CASSLNRASNTEAFF
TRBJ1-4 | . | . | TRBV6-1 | TGTGCCAGCAGTGAAGTGGGTAGAGGGAGTAAACTGTTTTTT | CASSEVGRGSKLFF
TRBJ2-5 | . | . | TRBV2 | TGTGCCAGCAGTGAAAACGGGGGGCGGGGGAAGAGTGACCAGTACTTC | CASSENGGRGKSDQYF
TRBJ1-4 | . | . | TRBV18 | TGTGCCAGCTCACCGATCCAGGGGCGGGATGAAAAACTGTTTTTT | CASSPIQGRDEKLFF
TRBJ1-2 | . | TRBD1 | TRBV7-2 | TGTGCCAGCAGCTTATTGGACAGGGTGTGGGGCGGCTACACCTTC | CASSLLDRVWGGYTF
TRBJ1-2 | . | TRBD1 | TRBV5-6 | TGTGCCAGCAGCAAGGACAGGCTGACTAACTATGGCTACACCTTC | CASSKDRLTNYGYTF
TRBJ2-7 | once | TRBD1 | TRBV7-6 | TGTGCCAGCAGCTTAGCGGGACAGGTTCCCTACGAGCAGTACTTC | CASSLAGQVPYEQYF
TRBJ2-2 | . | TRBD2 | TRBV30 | TGTGCCTGGAGTGTAGTTCGGGGGGCCGGGGAGCTGTTTTTT | CAWSVVRGAGELFF
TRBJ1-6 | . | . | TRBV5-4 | TGTGCCAGCAGCTCGGGAGGGGGGGGGAATAATTCACCCCTCCACTTT | CASSSGGGGNNSPLHF
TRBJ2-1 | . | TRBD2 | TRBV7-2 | TGTGCCAGCAGCCTAACTATAGCGGGGGGCCGGCTCAATGAGCAGTTCTTC | CASSLTIAGGRLNEQFF
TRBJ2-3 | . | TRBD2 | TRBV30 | TGTGCCTGGACCAAGGGACTAGCGGTCACAGATACGCAGTATTTT | CAWTKGLAVTDTQYF
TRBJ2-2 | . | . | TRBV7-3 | TGTGCCAGCAGCGTAGGGATAAAAACCGGGGAGCTGTTTTTT | CASSVGIKTGELFF
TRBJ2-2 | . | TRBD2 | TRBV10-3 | TGTGCCACCTGGACTAGCGGGGGAGCCGGGGAGCTGTTTTTT | CATWTSGGAGELFF
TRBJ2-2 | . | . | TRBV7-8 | TGTGCCAGCAGCTCTTTGGGACGGAACACCGGGGAGCTGTTTTTT | CASSSLGRNTGELFF
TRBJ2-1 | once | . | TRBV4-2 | TGTGCCAGCAGCCGGCGGGCCGGAACAGTCGAGCAGTTCTTC | CASSRRAGTVEQFF
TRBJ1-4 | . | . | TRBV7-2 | TGTGCCAGCAGCCCCCGTAAACCAGCAAATGAAAAACTGTTTTTT | CASSPRKPANEKLFF
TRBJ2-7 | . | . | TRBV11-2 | TGTGCCAGCAGCTTAGATCGAGTCAGGGGAGAGCAGTACTTC | CASSLDRVRGEQYF
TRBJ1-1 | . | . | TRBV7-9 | TGTGCCAGCAACCTTTTCACAGATCCGAACACTGAAGCTTTCTTT | CASNLFTDPNTEAFF
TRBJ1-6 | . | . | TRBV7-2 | TGTGCCAGCAGCCCTTCGGACGGTTATAATTCACCCCTCCACTTT | CASSPSDGYNSPLHF